These T cell receptor beta chains were read from a single sample in a study of blood T cells in healthy people across ages. TCRdb used MiXCR to reprocess the 5' RACE reads, holding one entry per CDR3 protein. The sample holds about 800,000 distinct CDR3 sequences, 20% to 25% seen once. These data were likewise used in another study, on T cells of mothers and their children.

The sample taken for sequencing was blood. These receptors were taken from a boy between 5 and 17 years old in good health. The CDR3 runs from the conserved cysteine through the conserved F or W. Fields, in order: clone size, V gene, J gene, CDR3 protein. Part of the rows lack a size; the others show once, few, many or a class for expanded clones.

few,TRBV4-3,TRBJ2-7,CASSQETAGGGYEQYF
.,TRBV7-2,TRBJ1-4,CASSLMGGAEAKLFF
.,TRBV6-5,TRBJ1-1,CASSYWTGEAFF
.,TRBV3-1,TRBJ2-3,CASSQGWQGGTDTQYF
.,TRBV28,TRBJ1-4,CASSFWQGNEKLFF
.,TRBV28,TRBJ2-2,CASSSRGGANTGELFF
.,TRBV4-1,TRBJ2-7,CASSQDSTGYYEQYF
.,TRBV11-1,TRBJ2-4,CASPRGAGNIQYF
.,TRBV4-3,TRBJ2-1,CASSQAPTGRSYNEQFF
few,TRBV6-2/TRBV6-3,.,CASSKMGLADNNEQFF
.,TRBV4-2,TRBJ2-7,CASSPVDTSYEQYF
.,TRBV7-9,TRBJ2-7,CASSFKDTDRVNEQYF
many,TRBV7-3,TRBJ2-3,CASSLTDSGSTDTQYF
.,TRBV6-1,TRBJ2-3,CASRAPSTDTQYF
few,TRBV29-1,TRBJ2-7,CSVEGPGTEPYEQYF
.,TRBV20-1,TRBJ2-1,CSARSRTRYNEQFF
.,TRBV12-3/TRBV12-4,TRBJ2-7,CASSQRGGRYEQYF
few,TRBV4-1,TRBJ2-7,CASSRIGTASYEQYF
few,TRBV28,TRBJ1-1,CASRPRVGISEAFF
many,TRBV11-2,TRBJ2-7,CASSFSEQYF
.,TRBV5-6,TRBJ1-1,CASSLRAGDRGQGRTEAFF
.,TRBV14,TRBJ2-1,CASSRQRNNEQFF
few,TRBV29-1,TRBJ1-2,CSAEETGGPYGYTF
few,TRBV12-3/TRBV12-4,.,CASRAAGGSYEQYF
few,TRBV5-1,TRBJ2-1,CASSLFRSVYNEQSF
.,TRBV5-4,TRBJ2-7,CASSLSKDRADEQYF
.,TRBV12-3/TRBV12-4,TRBJ1-6,CASFQGIGPLHF
few,TRBV6-5,TRBJ2-5,CASSRDFGTQETQYF
few,TRBV7-2,TRBJ2-5,CASRASVQETQYF
few,TRBV11-1,TRBJ1-2,CASSDPTGASILERANYGYTF
.,TRBV6-1,TRBJ1-3,CATDRTGAEYF
.,TRBV5-1,TRBJ1-1,CASSSEGGTEAFF
few,TRBV6-2/TRBV6-3,.,CASNLFRGTTNEQFF